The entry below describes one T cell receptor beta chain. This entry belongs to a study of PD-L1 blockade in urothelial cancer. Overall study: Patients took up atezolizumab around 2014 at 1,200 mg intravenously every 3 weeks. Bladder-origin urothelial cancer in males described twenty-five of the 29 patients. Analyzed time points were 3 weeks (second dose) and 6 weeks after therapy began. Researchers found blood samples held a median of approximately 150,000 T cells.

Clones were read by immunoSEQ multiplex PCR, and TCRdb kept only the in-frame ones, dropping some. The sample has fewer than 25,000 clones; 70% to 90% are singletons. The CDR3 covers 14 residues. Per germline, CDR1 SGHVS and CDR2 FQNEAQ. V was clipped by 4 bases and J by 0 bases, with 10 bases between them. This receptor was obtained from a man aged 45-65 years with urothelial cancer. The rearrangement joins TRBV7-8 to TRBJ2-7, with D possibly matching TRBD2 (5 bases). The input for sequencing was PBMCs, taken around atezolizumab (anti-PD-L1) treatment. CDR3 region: CASSSRLSSYEQYF. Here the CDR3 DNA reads TGTGCCAGCAGCTCCAGACTAAGCTCCTACGAGCAGTACTTC.